The rows below give T cell receptor beta chains drawn from one sample of a study of neurological immune-mediated disorders. TCRdb re-derived calls from the 5' RACE reads in MiXCR, one entry per CDR3 protein. The data show tens of thousands of distinct CDR3 sequences, more than 3% seen once. Material: PBMCs. Receptor source: a woman aged 60-75 years with multiple sclerosis. Both conserved end residues are part of each CDR3. The D gene is left open where the match is weak. A clone size is listed for some rows: how often the clone was seen (once, few, many), or a class if it is expanded.

size | length | J | V | D | CDR3 | DNA
many | 14 | TRBJ1-2 | TRBV5-1 | . | CASSLEGTGAGYTF | TGCGCCAGCAGCTTGGAAGGTACCGGGGCTGGCTACACCTTC
. | 16 | TRBJ2-1 | TRBV7-2 | TRBD1 | CASSLAGAGGRNEQFF | TGTGCCAGCAGCTTAGCAGGGGCAGGGGGCAGGAATGAGCAGTTCTTC
many | 18 | TRBJ2-3 | TRBV20-1 | . | CSAGDRVTGGVSTDTQYF | TGCAGTGCGGGAGACAGGGTCACTGGGGGGGTATCAACAGATACGCAGTATTTT
many | 16 | TRBJ2-2 | TRBV5-1 | . | CASSTGLNANTGELFF | TGCGCCAGCAGCACAGGACTGAACGCGAACACCGGGGAGCTGTTTTTT
many | 14 | TRBJ1-1 | TRBV16 | . | CASSQSPQGYEAFF | TGTGCCAGCAGCCAATCACCCCAGGGCTATGAAGCTTTCTTT
many | 12 | TRBJ2-3 | TRBV10-1 | . | CASTSTGNTQYF | TGCGCCAGCACGTCCACTGGGAATACGCAGTATTTT
many | 16 | TRBJ2-2 | TRBV20-1 | . | CSARWSGFTNTGELFF | TGCAGTGCTAGATGGTCCGGGTTTACGAACACCGGGGAGCTGTTTTTT
many | 13 | TRBJ1-1 | TRBV9 | . | CASSVLMNTEAFF | TGTGCCAGCAGCGTACTTATGAACACTGAAGCTTTCTTT
many | 14 | TRBJ1-5 | TRBV27 | . | CASSLAGTGQPQHF | TGTGCCAGCAGTTTAGCTGGGACGGGACAGCCCCAGCATTTT
many | 13 | TRBJ1-5 | TRBV30 | . | CAWSVQGYQPQHF | TGTGCCTGGAGTGTACAAGGGTATCAGCCCCAGCATTTT
many | 13 | TRBJ1-4 | TRBV20-1 | . | CSAGGDGNEKLFF | TGCAGTGCAGGAGGGGACGGGAATGAAAAACTGTTTTTT
many | 14 | TRBJ1-1 | TRBV11-2 | TRBD1 | CASSRGTGKSEAFF | TGTGCCAGCAGCCGGGGGACAGGGAAGTCTGAAGCTTTCTTT
many | 14 | TRBJ1-2 | TRBV15 | TRBD1 | CATSSRSTGAGYTF | TGTGCCACCAGCTCACGATCGACAGGGGCTGGCTACACCTTC
many | 16 | TRBJ1-2 | TRBV7-2 | . | CASTVGVGEAIYGYTF | TGTGCCAGCACCGTAGGGGTCGGGGAGGCGATCTATGGCTACACCTTC
. | 16 | TRBJ1-1 | TRBV3-1 | . | CASSQDRRVRNTEAFF | TGTGCCAGCAGCCAAGATCGCAGGGTTAGGAACACTGAAGCTTTCTTT
. | 13 | TRBJ2-7 | TRBV5-5 | . | CASSLQRANEQYF | TGTGCCAGCAGCTTGCAGCGGGCTAATGAGCAGTACTTC
many | 18 | TRBJ1-1 | TRBV12-3/TRBV12-4 | TRBD1 | CASSLALWGQGTNTEAFF | TGTGCCAGCAGTTTAGCGTTGTGGGGACAGGGAACGAACACTGAAGCTTTCTTT
many | 17 | TRBJ2-4 | TRBV6-5 | TRBD2 | CASSRASGTSGSNIQYF | TGTGCCAGCAGTCGAGCCTCCGGGACTAGCGGATCAAACATTCAGTACTTC
many | 15 | TRBJ2-2 | TRBV7-6 | TRBD2 | CASSQGLAGSGELFF | TGTGCCAGCAGCCAGGGACTAGCGGGGTCAGGGGAGCTGTTTTTT
. | 15 | TRBJ1-3 | TRBV30 | . | CAWSVRGGTGNTIYF | TGTGCCTGGAGTGTACGAGGGGGAACCGGAAACACCATATATTTT
many | 17 | TRBJ2-3 | TRBV7-2 | TRBD2 | CASSLVISGGDTDTQYF | TGTGCCAGCAGCTTAGTTATTAGCGGGGGGGACACAGATACGCAGTATTTT
many | 13 | TRBJ1-4 | TRBV20-1 | . | CSATGMTNEKLFF | TGCAGTGCTACAGGGATGACTAATGAAAAACTGTTTTTT
many | 15 | TRBJ1-2 | TRBV7-9 | TRBD1 | CASSLWRQGGYGYTF | TGTGCCAGCAGCTTATGGAGACAGGGCGGCTATGGCTACACCTTC
many | 16 | TRBJ2-1 | TRBV5-1 | TRBD2 | CASSLLAGAGSNEQFF | TGCGCCAGCAGCTTGCTAGCGGGGGCCGGGAGCAATGAGCAGTTCTTC
. | 15 | TRBJ2-7 | TRBV11-3 | TRBD2 | CASSLGLAGANEQYF | TGTGCCAGCAGCTTAGGGCTAGCGGGGGCCAACGAGCAGTACTTC
many | 15 | TRBJ2-7 | TRBV19 | . | CASRAPGLPSYEQYF | TGTGCCAGTAGAGCGCCGGGACTGCCATCCTACGAGCAGTACTTC
many | 14 | TRBJ1-2 | TRBV6-5 | . | CASSAPTVRSGYTF | TGTGCCAGCAGTGCTCCGACTGTAAGAAGTGGCTACACCTTC
many | 13 | TRBJ1-1 | TRBV4-1 | . | CASSQEPSTEAFF | TGCGCCAGCAGCCAAGAACCCAGCACTGAAGCTTTCTTT
. | 13 | TRBJ1-2 | TRBV20-1 | . | CSASEGRHYGYTF | TGCAGTGCTAGCGAAGGGCGACACTATGGCTACACCTTC
many | 16 | TRBJ2-2 | TRBV12-3/TRBV12-4 | . | CASSVDYRDPTGELFF | TGTGCCAGCAGCGTGGATTACAGGGACCCCACCGGGGAGCTGTTTTTT
many | 12 | TRBJ2-1 | TRBV5-1 | . | CASSLGLNEQFF | TGCGCCAGCAGCTTGGGACTAAATGAGCAGTTCTTC
many | 12 | TRBJ1-2 | TRBV5-6 | . | CASNQFGSGYTF | TGTGCCAGCAACCAGTTCGGTAGTGGCTACACCTTC
few | 17 | TRBJ1-2 | TRBV12-3/TRBV12-4 | TRBD1 | CAIEHDRDFESAYGYTF | TGTGCCATAGAGCACGACAGGGACTTCGAATCCGCCTATGGCTACACCTTC
many | 14 | TRBJ1-1 | TRBV5-1 | TRBD1 | CASSLAGQGSEAFF | TGCGCCAGCAGCTTGGCGGGACAGGGGAGTGAAGCTTTCTTT
many | 13 | TRBJ2-5 | TRBV20-1 | . | CSANPDIQETQYF | TGCAGTGCTAACCCGGACATCCAAGAGACCCAGTACTTC
many | 15 | TRBJ1-5 | TRBV20-1 | TRBD1 | CSASKPGQGREPQHF | TGCAGTGCGAGCAAACCGGGACAGGGTCGTGAGCCCCAGCATTTT